The 32 T cell receptor beta chains below all came from one sample that was sequenced in a study of OX40 agonist ivuxolimab in advanced cancers. Profiling relied on immunoSEQ multiplex PCR, and the TCRdb table lists in-frame clones only, not all of them. Of about 18,000 clones listed, roughly 73% are singletons. Material: CD4+ or CD8+ T cells sorted from blood, obtained in a trial of the OX40 agonist ivuxolimab. These TCRs come from an adult with an advanced solid tumor such as melanoma, head and neck, liver or kidney cancer.

V is TRBV5-1 and J is TRBJ2-2; 10 bases agree with TRBD2. Germline assignment: CDR1 SGHRS and CDR2 YFSETQ. V shed 0 bases, J shed 2 bases, and the junction held 7 bases outside the gene matches. This CDR3 region has 18 residues. CDR3 region: CASSLAVLAGTNTGELFF. The CDR3 DNA follows: TGCGCCAGCAGCTTGGCGGTACTAGCGGGAACCAACACCGGGGAGCTGTTTTTT.

The chain carries TRBV15 and TRBJ2-3; 8 nucleotides agree with TRBD2. With V trimmed by 6 bases and J by 5 bases, 7 bases remained unmatched. The CDR3 totals 14 residues. Germline CDR1 is LNHNV and CDR2 is YYDKDF (reference sequence). CDR3 amino acids: CATRAREAVDTQYF. CDR3 DNA sequence: TGTGCCACCAGGGCGCGGGAGGCGGTAGATACGCAGTATTTT. The full variable domain, completed using reference TRBV15 and TRBJ2-3, is DAMVIQNPRYQVTQFGKPVTLSCSQTLNHNVMYWYQQKSSQAPKLLFHYYDKDFNNEADTPDNFQSRRPNTSFCFLDIRSPGLGDTAMYLCATRAREAVDTQYFGPGTRLTVL.

This clone was recorded a few times. J is TRBJ1-1 and V is TRBV6-5, with D maybe TRBD1 (6 bases). V lost 0 bases and J 5 bases, leaving 10 bases between the germline ends. From germline, CDR1 is MNHEY and CDR2 SVGAGI. The CDR3 loop spans 14 amino acids. As DNA, the CDR3 is TGTGCCAGCAGTTACTCGATAGGGGGGACTGAAGCTTTCTTT. Amino acids: CASSYSIGGTEAFF.

This clone was seen more than once but under ten times. This chain links TRBV28 with TRBJ1-2, with unresolved D. The CDR3 loop spans 14 amino acids. V gave up 3 bases and J gave up 2 bases, with 10 bases separating them. Germline V gene sequence: CDR1 MDHEN, CDR2 SYDVKM. The chain's CDR3 is CASSFHQVNYGYTF. In DNA form, the CDR3 reads TGTGCCAGCAGTTTTCATCAGGTGAACTATGGCTACACCTTC.

The sample holds a few counts of this clone. The chain recombines TRBV6-1 with TRBJ1-1, with D possibly TRBD1 on 6 matching bases. The germline gives CDR1 MNHNS, CDR2 SASEGT. The V gene lost 2 bases and the J gene lost 0 bases, with 13 bases spanning the gap. This CDR3 has 16 residues. CDR3 nucleotides: TGTGCCAGCAGTGAACTTTCGACAGGATTGAACACTGAAGCTTTCTTT. This encodes CASSELSTGLNTEAFF.

This chain uses TRBV10-3 with TRBJ2-1; 12 bases match TRBD2. The V gene end was trimmed by 2 bases and the J gene end by 5 bases; junction bases not matched to a gene: 1. In germline, CDR1 is ENHRY, CDR2 SYGVKD. The CDR3 runs 15 residues. DNA for the CDR3: TGTGCCATCAGTGAGGGACTAGCGGGAAACAATGAGCAGTTCTTC. Translation gives CAISEGLAGNNEQFF.

CDR3 loop: CASSGVASVSPTDTQYF. The CDR3 DNA sequence: TGTGCCAGCAGCGGGGTGGCTAGCGTCTCACCCACAGATACGCAGTATTTT. The chain carries TRBV9 and TRBJ2-3, with a weak D call TRBD2 (6 bases). The CDR3 runs to 17 residues. Trimming left V 3 bases short and J 2 bases short, with 19 bases between. Germline CDR1 SGDLS, CDR2 YYNGEE.

The V and J genes are TRBV30 and TRBJ1-1, with unresolved D. The CDR3 extends over 13 amino acids. V gave up 2 bases and J gave up 5 bases, with 12 bases separating them. Germline CDR1 GTSNPN, CDR2 SVGIG (reference sequence). The CDR3 DNA is TGTGCCTGGAGTTTTACAGTCAGGACTGAAGCTTTCTTT. This codes for CAWSFTVRTEAFF.

The V call is TRBV7-2, the J call TRBJ2-2, with D possibly being TRBD1 (5 bases). V was shortened by 1 base and J by 5 bases, with 11 bases between the two germline ends. Per the germline V gene, CDR1 is SGHTA and CDR2 is FQGNSA. This CDR3 spans 15 amino acids. The CDR3 protein is CASSLGQIFTGELFF. The CDR3 nucleotides are TGTGCCAGCAGCTTAGGACAGATTTTTACCGGGGAGCTGTTTTTT.

The sample holds one count of this clone. The rearrangement links TRBV5-1 to TRBJ1-1; the D is unclear. The V and J ends lost 0 bases and 0 bases respectively, with 9 bases between them. The CDR3 has 15 residues. Germline CDR1 and CDR2: SGHRS and YFSETQ. DNA of the CDR3: TGCGCCAGCAGCTTGGTGGGCGGAGTGAACACTGAAGCTTTCTTT. This translates into CASSLVGGVNTEAFF.

The chain carries TRBV9 and TRBJ1-1; D perhaps matches TRBD1 (5 bases). Trimming cost V 2 bases and J 4 bases, with 9 bases left between them. CDR1 is SGDLS, CDR2 YYNGEE, per germline. This CDR3 region has 13 residues. Here the CDR3 reads CASSVIQGTEAFF. DNA of the CDR3: TGTGCCAGCAGCGTTATCCAGGGCACTGAAGCTTTCTTT. The full variable domain, with the rest looked up from reference TRBV9 and TRBJ1-1, is DSGVTQTPKHLITATGQRVTLRCSPRSGDLSVYWYQQSLDQGLQFLIQYYNGEERAKGNILERFSAQQFPDLHSELNLSSLELGDSALYFCASSVIQGTEAFFGQGTRLTVV.

This clone has a single count. The chain is built from TRBV11-2 and TRBJ2-7, with 8 bases matching TRBD2. V lost 5 bases and J lost 6; bases outside the gene matches: 12. The CDR3 covers 15 residues. Germline V gene lookup returns CDR1 SGHAT and CDR2 FQNNGV. Written as DNA, the CDR3 is TGTGCCAGCAGCCCCCTAGCGGGTAAGGTGGGCGAGCAGTACTTC. This gives the protein CASSPLAGKVGEQYF. Full variable domain (rest looked up from reference TRBV11-2 and TRBJ2-7): EAGVAQSPRYKIIEKRQSVAFWCNPISGHATLYWYQQILGQGPKLLIQFQNNGVVDDSQLPKDRFSAERLKGVDSTLKIQPAKLEDSAVYLCASSPLAGKVGEQYFGPGTRLTVT.

V and J are TRBV7-8 and TRBJ2-2; D might be TRBD1 or TRBD2, each matching 5 bases. With 1 base removed from V and 4 bases from J, the gap between germline ends came to 7 bases. Germline values: CDR1 SGHVS, CDR2 FQNEAQ. The CDR3 sequence is 14 residues long. This CDR3 is CASSLEGTTGELFF. The CDR3 DNA is TGTGCCAGCAGCTTAGAGGGGACCACCGGGGAGCTGTTTTTT. The full variable domain, with the rest looked up from reference TRBV7-8 and TRBJ2-2, is GAGVSQSPRYKVAKRGQDVALRCDPISGHVSLFWYQQALGQGPEFLTYFQNEAQLDKSGLPSDRFFAERPEGSVSTLKIQRTQQEDSAVYLCASSLEGTTGELFFGEGSRLTVL.

This chain connects TRBV7-6 to TRBJ2-7, with D perhaps matching TRBD2 (5 bases). This CDR3 is 13 amino acids long. The germline CDR1 and CDR2 sequences are SGHVS and FNYEAQ. Deletions cut 3 bases from V and 5 bases from J, with 11 bases between. The CDR3, as DNA: TGTGCCAGCAGCTTCGGCCCAGCGGACGAGCAGTACTTC. It yields the protein CASSFGPADEQYF.

This clone occurred once. The J gene is TRBJ2-3, the V gene TRBV4-3; D may be TRBD2 (5 bases). Germline lookup yields CDR1 LGHNA and CDR2 YSLEER. The CDR3 spans 16 residues. Deletions cut 1 base from V and 1 base from J, with 12 bases between. CDR3 in DNA: TGCGCCAGCAGCCAAGGGACTCGGCGGGGCACAGATACGCAGTATTTT. It translates to CASSQGTRRGTDTQYF.

This clone was detected once. This chain uses TRBV30 with TRBJ2-7, with D tentatively TRBD2 (5 bases). Trimming took 0 bases from V and 0 from J, leaving 15 bases between them. This CDR3 region has 16 residues. Germline V CDR1 and CDR2: GTSNPN, SVGIG (reference sequence). CDR3 region: CAWSVLSGVSSYEQYF. CDR3 nucleotide sequence: TGTGCCTGGAGTGTACTATCCGGGGTGAGCTCCTACGAGCAGTACTTC.

This clone occurred a few times. CDR3 sequence reads: CASSLAPTQNEQFF. The CDR3, as DNA: TGTGCCAGCAGCTTAGCACCAACGCAAAATGAGCAGTTCTTC. The chain links TRBV7-6 to TRBJ2-1, with D hard to call. The V and J ends lost 0 bases and 7 bases respectively, with 10 bases between them. The germline CDR1 and CDR2 sequences are SGHVS and FNYEAQ. This CDR3 is built from 14 residues.

As DNA, the CDR3 is TGTGCCAGCAGTTACTCAGGGGAGAATTTGCGGACCCAGTACTTC. It specifies CASSYSGENLRTQYF. The V gene is TRBV6-5, the J gene TRBJ2-5, with D possibly called TRBD1 or TRBD2 (5 bases each). The germline V gene encodes CDR1 MNHEY and CDR2 SVGAGI. V shed 0 bases and J shed 7 bases, with 15 bases lying between them. The CDR3 length is 15 residues.

This clone was observed a single time. This chain joins TRBV27 and TRBJ2-1; the D call may be TRBD1 or TRBD2 (6 bases each). The CDR3 runs 12 residues. Trimming pared 4 bases from V and 10 bases from J, leaving 11 bases between. Germline-derived CDR1 and CDR2 are MNHEY and SMNVEV (reference sequence). The CDR3 nucleotides are TGTGCCAGCAGTTGGAGGGGGATCGAGCAGTTCTTC. Translating gives CASSWRGIEQFF.

V is TRBV11-2 and J is TRBJ1-3, with D perhaps matching TRBD1 (5 bases). Trimming took off 0 bases at V and 6 bases at J, with 9 bases between the two ends. Germline CDR1 is SGHAT and CDR2 is FQNNGV. This CDR3 is 14 amino acids long. DNA of the CDR3: TGTGCCAGCAGCTTAGATGGAGGGGTAAACACCATATATTTT. As protein: CASSLDGGVNTIYF. The entire variable domain, with the rest obtained from reference TRBV11-2 and TRBJ1-3, is as follows: EAGVAQSPRYKIIEKRQSVAFWCNPISGHATLYWYQQILGQGPKLLIQFQNNGVVDDSQLPKDRFSAERLKGVDSTLKIQPAKLEDSAVYLCASSLDGGVNTIYFGEGSWLTVV.

The genes are TRBV7-3 and TRBJ2-2; 7 bases are a match to TRBD2. Germline CDR1 is SGHTA and CDR2 is FQGTGA. The CDR3 spans 14 residues. V was clipped by 5 bases and J by 5 bases; unmatched bases: 5. The CDR3 loop reads CASSPQGGTGELFF. CDR3 sequence (DNA): TGTGCCAGCAGCCCCCAGGGAGGGACCGGGGAGCTGTTTTTT.

This clone came up once. V and J are TRBV28 and TRBJ2-5; TRBD1 agrees at 8 bases. The J segment lost 3 bases and the V segment lost 2 bases, leaving 5 bases of the junction unmatched. CDR1 is MDHEN, CDR2 SYDVKM, per germline. CDR3 length: 15 amino acids. CDR3 sequence: CASSLGQGFEETQYF. DNA for the CDR3: TGTGCCAGCAGTTTAGGACAGGGTTTCGAAGAGACCCAGTACTTC.

The chain carries TRBV6-5 and TRBJ2-3; 7 bases match TRBD1. This CDR3 spans 15 amino acids. With V trimmed by 0 bases and J by 0 bases, 0 bases remained unmatched. CDR1 and CDR2 (germline): MNHEY, SVGAGI. CDR3 region: CASSYSTGSTDTQYF. The CDR3 bases are TGTGCCAGCAGTTACTCGACAGGGAGCACAGATACGCAGTATTTT.

The chain links TRBV10-2 to TRBJ2-3; the D gene is possibly TRBD2 (5 bases). The V and J ends lost 6 bases and 2 bases respectively, with 9 bases between them. The CDR3 has 13 amino acids. The V gene's germline CDR1 is WSHSY and CDR2 SAAADI. The CDR3 sequence: CASRGGPTDTQYF. The CDR3 nucleotides are TGCGCCAGCAGAGGAGGCCCCACAGATACGCAGTATTTT.

The genes are TRBV28 and TRBJ2-7; D may be TRBD1 (6 bases). Germline values: CDR1 MDHEN, CDR2 SYDVKM. The ends were cut back, 4 bases at V and 6 bases at J, with 10 bases in the middle. The CDR3 spans 12 residues. CDR3 region: CASSSQGIEQYF. CDR3 DNA sequence: TGTGCCAGCAGTTCACAGGGAATCGAGCAGTACTTC. The variable domain in full, completed from reference TRBV28 and TRBJ2-7, reads DVKVTQSSRYLVKRTGEKVFLECVQDMDHENMFWYRQDPGLGLRLIYFSYDVKMKEKGDIPEGYSVSREKKERFSLILESASTNQTSMYLCASSSQGIEQYFGPGTRLTVT.

V and J are TRBV9 and TRBJ2-7, with D hard to call. Trimming took 0 bases from V and 1 from J, leaving 8 bases between them. Germline CDR1 SGDLS, CDR2 YYNGEE. The CDR3 runs 14 residues. DNA for the CDR3: TGTGCCAGCAGCGTAGGTCACCCGTCCTACGAGCAGTACTTC. As protein: CASSVGHPSYEQYF. Drawing the rest from reference TRBV9 and TRBJ2-7, the complete variable domain is DSGVTQTPKHLITATGQRVTLRCSPRSGDLSVYWYQQSLDQGLQFLIQYYNGEERAKGNILERFSAQQFPDLHSELNLSSLELGDSALYFCASSVGHPSYEQYFGPGTRLTVT.

This clone occurred once. The CDR3 region has the DNA TGTGCCAGCAGCTCGCGCGGGGACAATGAGCAGTTCTTC. Translating it yields CASSSRGDNEQFF. V gene TRBV5-4 combines with J gene TRBJ2-1, with a weak D call TRBD2 (6 bases). Germline CDR1 reads SGHNT; CDR2 reads YYREEE (reference sequence). V was trimmed by 3 bases and J by 5 bases, leaving 9 bases between them. There are 13 residues in the CDR3.

Turning to this clone: Other DNA sequences in the same sample also yield this CDR3. This CDR3 reads CASSLAGANEQFF. Here the CDR3 DNA reads TGTGCCAGCAGCTTAGCGGGGGCCAATGAGCAGTTCTTC. V is TRBV11-3 and J is TRBJ2-1; TRBD1 or TRBD2 may be the D gene (6 bases each). The CDR3 length is 13 residues. V was clipped by 1 base and J by 6 bases, with 7 bases between them. Germline loops: CDR1 SGHNT, CDR2 YENEEA.

This clone was counted once. This rearrangement joins TRBV28 to TRBJ2-1, with TRBD1 matching 11 bases. This CDR3 spans 15 amino acids. Per the germline V gene, CDR1 is MDHEN and CDR2 is SYDVKM. V was clipped by 2 bases and J by 5 bases; unmatched bases: 2. CDR3 nucleotide sequence: TGTGCCAGCAGTTTAGGACAGGGGGCCCACAATGAGCAGTTCTTC. Protein product: CASSLGQGAHNEQFF.

The chain is built from TRBV4-3 and TRBJ2-7; D not certain. Trimming cost V 0 bases and J 1 base, with 7 bases left between them. Germline-derived CDR1 and CDR2 are LGHNA and YSLEER. This CDR3 is 14 amino acids long. The CDR3 coding sequence is TGCGCCAGCAGCCAAGATGATGCATCCTACGAGCAGTACTTC. This encodes CASSQDDASYEQYF.

The rearrangement joins TRBV7-2 to TRBJ2-7, with TRBD2 as a possible D gene (5 bases). Germline V gene data show CDR1 as SGHTA and CDR2 as FQGNSA. Between the trimmed V and J ends, which lost 5 bases and 3 bases, there was a span of 11 bases. The CDR3 runs 13 residues. Written as DNA, the CDR3 is TGTGCCAGCAGCGTCGGACTGGGCTACGAGCAGTACTTC. Translating gives CASSVGLGYEQYF.

The sample holds one count of this clone. The gene calls are TRBV28 and TRBJ2-1, with 7 bases aligning to TRBD2. Germline CDR1 reads MDHEN; CDR2 reads SYDVKM. V lost 6 bases and J lost 5; bases outside the gene matches: 10. The CDR3 spans 15 residues. The CDR3 region is CASSPAGTYNNEQFF. As DNA, the CDR3 is TGTGCCAGCAGCCCAGCGGGGACCTATAACAATGAGCAGTTCTTC.